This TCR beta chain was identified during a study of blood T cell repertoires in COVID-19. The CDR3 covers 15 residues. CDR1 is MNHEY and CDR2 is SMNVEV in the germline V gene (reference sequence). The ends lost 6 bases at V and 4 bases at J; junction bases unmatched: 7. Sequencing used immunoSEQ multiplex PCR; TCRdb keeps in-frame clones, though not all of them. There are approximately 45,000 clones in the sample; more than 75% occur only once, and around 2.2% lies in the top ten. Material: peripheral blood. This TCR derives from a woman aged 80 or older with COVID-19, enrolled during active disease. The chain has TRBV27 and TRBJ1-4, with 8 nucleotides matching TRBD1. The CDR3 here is CASRTGQGDNEKLFF. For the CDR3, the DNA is TGTGCCAGCAGAACAGGACAGGGAGATAATGAAAAACTGTTTTTT.